The present TCR beta chain was sequenced within a study of CD8+ T cells in alopecia areata. Extraction and reverse transcription of RNA yielded cDNA as the sequencing template. Libraries were prepared by immunoSEQ multiplex PCR; TCRdb keeps only in-frame clonotypes and omits some of them. The sample carries 180,000 or so clones, 58% recorded once. General observations from the study: Many expanded lesional clones stayed in scalp and blood while on tofacitinib. Unlike in mice, where it was clearer, TCR sharing across patients was less clear, possibly HLA-related. Scalp clonality decreased significantly with tofacitinib, and so did expanded CD8+ clones among the top 100.

In regard to this clone: Its target is not known.

Treatment here: oral pan-JAK inhibitor, 5-10 mg twice daily. The TCR was taken from a human donor with alopecia areata. Sequenced material: CD4+ T cells sorted from blood, taken at approximately week 61, from a patient treated with tofacitinib.

The CDR3 nucleotides are TGTGCCAGCAGACAGGGGCTAGGAAACACCATATATTTT. Translated, it gives CASRQGLGNTIYF. The chain carries TRBV28 and TRBJ1-3; 7 bases map to TRBD1. With V trimmed by 6 bases and J by 4 bases, 3 bases remained unmatched. The CDR3 length is 13 residues. The V gene's germline CDR1 is MDHEN and CDR2 SYDVKM. Full variable domain (remainder filled in from reference TRBV28 and TRBJ1-3): DVKVTQSSRYLVKRTGEKVFLECVQDMDHENMFWYRQDPGLGLRLIYFSYDVKMKEKGDIPEGYSVSREKKERFSLILESASTNQTSMYLCASRQGLGNTIYFGEGSWLTVV.